The clone carrying this TCR beta chain was seen more than once but under ten times. What it binds is unknown. They isolated at least 6 million PBMCs from each sample. The entry originates in a study of blood T cells in healthy people across ages. For the study at large: About one barcoded beta molecule per two T cells was the capture yield of template switching. Notes on the study in general: No conclusive comparison of naive versus antigen-experienced cells was possible with unsorted PBMCs. CMV status of donors was not determined, possibly confounding expanded clonotype changes.

Then a second PCR, running roughly 7 to 11 cycles, was carried out with a sample-barcoded 5' primer and a J-beta primer mix. Each CDR3 protein is one row after TCRdb ran MiXCR on the 5' RACE reads. Of about 730,000 distinct CDR3 sequences in the sample, 43% were seen once. The TCR originated in a woman aged 55-69 years in good health. Specimen: blood.

The CDR3, as DNA: TGTGCCACCAGCAGAGATAACTTGCGGGGGGCCACAGATACGCAGTATTTT. It yields the protein CATSRDNLRGATDTQYF. V and J are TRBV15 and TRBJ2-3; 8 bases are shared with TRBD2. Germline trimming cut 0 bases from V and 2 bases from J; bases unmatched to any gene: 7. The length of the CDR3 is 17 residues. The germline CDR1 and CDR2 sequences are LNHNV and YYDKDF (reference sequence).